This T cell receptor beta chain appears in the sequencing data of a study of control samples from healthy donors and cancer patients. CDR1 KGHSH and CDR2 LQKENI come from the germline V gene. The CDR3 runs to 15 residues. The ends were cut back, 6 bases at V and 0 bases at J, with 12 bases in the middle. Profiled with immunoSEQ multiplex PCR; TCRdb holds only in-frame clones, not every one. The table records tens of thousands of clones, 75% to 90% of them present only once. V and J are TRBV18 and TRBJ1-5; D unresolved. The material sequenced was PBMCs. The receptor comes from a woman aged 50 to 65 with lung cancer. CDR3 in DNA: TGTGCCAGCTCTCCGAATAGGGATAGCAATCAGCCCCAGCATTTT. Its translation is CASSPNRDSNQPQHF.